This T cell receptor beta chain was retrieved from a study of cytomegalovirus exposure and HLA in healthy donors. Study as a whole: Earlier findings included roughly 100 million unique TCR beta sequences obtained from about 170 million T cells.

The CDR3 totals 13 residues. Germline lookup yields CDR1 SGHTS and CDR2 YDEGEE. V was shortened by 7 bases and J by 1 base, with 11 bases between the two germline ends. The PCR contained 60 Vbeta and 13 Jbeta primers. Method: immunoSEQ multiplex PCR; TCRdb's copy keeps in-frame clones and lacks some. The repertoire includes over 100,000 clones, approximately 76% of them detected once, and over 7.5% sits in the top ten. This clonotype was obtained from a man in his forties or fifties in good health and CMV-seronegative. J is TRBJ2-5 and V is TRBV5-8, with a weak D call TRBD2 (6 bases). The source material was PBMCs. DNA for the CDR3: TGTGCCAGCGGTGGGACTCTCCAAGAGACCCAGTACTTC. It translates to CASGGTLQETQYF.